A selection of T cell receptor beta chains follows, all from one sample in a study of CD8+CD57+ T cells in acquired aplastic anemia. MiXCR was run by TCRdb on the reads, yielding one entry per CDR3 protein. The sample carries about 200,000 distinct CDR3 sequences, around three fifths recorded once. The sample taken for sequencing was sorted CD4+, CD8+, or CD8+CD57+ T cells (not recorded which) from PBMCs. These receptors all come from a human donor with aplastic anemia. Both conserved end residues are part of each CDR3. Each record gives: D gene, clone size, J gene, V gene, CDR3 protein, CDR3 DNA. A D gene is named only where the DNA matches it firmly. Rows may omit the clone size; those that give it use once, few, many or a size class.

>NA|NA|TRBJ2-1|TRBV7-3
CASSYGSGEQFF
TGTGCCAGCAGCTACGGATCAGGGGAGCAGTTCTTC
>NA|NA|TRBJ2-7|TRBV20-1
CSAEGRQGQRFYEQYF
TGCAGTGCTGAGGGGCGCCAGGGCCAGAGGTTCTACGAGCAGTACTTC
>NA|NA|TRBJ2-3|TRBV2
CASSELGLGTDTQYF
TGTGCCAGCAGTGAACTAGGCTTGGGAACAGATACGCAGTATTTT
>NA|once|TRBJ2-1|TRBV6-1
CASSPGSGELSNEQFF
TGTGCCAGCAGCCCCGGGTCGGGGGAGTTAAGTAATGAGCAGTTCTTC
>TRBD1|NA|TRBJ2-7|TRBV9
CASSPFGTGGGYEQYF
TGTGCCAGCAGCCCCTTCGGGACAGGAGGAGGCTACGAGCAGTACTTC
>NA|many|TRBJ2-1|TRBV20-1
CSARDRGLGYNEQFF
TGCAGTGCTAGAGATCGGGGGTTAGGATACAATGAGCAGTTCTTC
>TRBD1|NA|TRBJ1-6|TRBV9
CASSAYGTGGSPLHF
TGTGCCAGCAGCGCCTACGGGACAGGTGGTTCACCCCTCCACTTT
>TRBD1|NA|TRBJ2-3|TRBV24-1
CATSDPGQGHTDTQYF
TGTGCCACCAGTGATCCGGGACAGGGACACACAGATACGCAGTATTTT
>NA|NA|TRBJ1-6|TRBV2
CASSLDLNTGYNSPLHF
TGTGCCAGCAGTTTGGATCTGAACACGGGATATAATTCACCCCTCCACTTT
>NA|many|TRBJ2-7|TRBV20-1
CSARAGRDYEQYF
TGCAGTGCTAGAGCGGGCAGAGATTACGAGCAGTACTTC
>NA|NA|TRBJ2-1|TRBV7-6
CASSRTGEFF
TGTGCCAGCTCGCGGACGGGGGAGTTCTTC
>NA|NA|TRBJ1-1|TRBV7-9
CASRDDRQLNTEAFF
TGCGCCAGCAGGGATGACAGACAATTGAACACTGAAGCTTTCTTT
>NA|NA|TRBJ2-7|TRBV12-3/TRBV12-4
CASSARQRSYGQYF
TGTGCCAGCAGTGCCCGACAGCGCTCCTACGGGCAGTACTTC
>TRBD2|once|TRBJ2-1|TRBV9
CASSSQGLEYNEQFF
TGTGCCAGCAGCTCACAGGGACTAGAGTACAATGAGCAGTTCTTC
>TRBD1|NA|TRBJ2-5|TRBV7-9
CASSLTGGPETQYF
TGTGCCAGCAGCTTGACAGGGGGCCCAGAGACCCAGTACTTC
>NA|few|TRBJ2-7|TRBV7-4
CASSLVASTYEQYF
TGTGCCAGCAGCTTAGTAGCGTCCACCTACGAGCAGTACTTC
>NA|NA|TRBJ1-6|TRBV2
CASLAFVVDLLHF
TGTGCCAGCCTTGCCTTTGTCGTGGATCTCCTCCACTTT
>NA|NA|TRBJ2-7|TRBV6-5
CASSDSVNEQYF
TGTGCCAGCAGCGATTCCGTGAACGAGCAGTACTTC
>NA|NA|TRBJ2-7|TRBV6-2/TRBV6-3
CASRPLTGSYEQYF
TGTGCCAGCAGACCCCTGACGGGCAGCTACGAGCAGTACTTC
>NA|NA|TRBJ2-3|TRBV19
CASKEPGDTQYF
TGTGCCAGTAAAGAACCCGGAGATACGCAGTATTTT
>NA|NA|TRBJ2-5|TRBV9
CASSRVNQETQYF
TGTGCCAGCAGCAGGGTGAACCAAGAGACCCAGTACTTC
>NA|NA|TRBJ1-1|TRBV20-1
CSARDWGWEGAFF
TGCAGTGCTAGAGATTGGGGTTGGGAAGGAGCTTTCTTT
>TRBD2|NA|TRBJ2-7|TRBV19
CASSGSGSSTYEQYF
TGTGCCAGTAGTGGAAGCGGGAGTTCCACCTACGAGCAGTACTTC
>NA|many|TRBJ2-1|TRBV2
CASSEPGNEQFF
TGTGCCAGCAGTGAACCTGGCAATGAGCAGTTCTTC
>NA|NA|TRBJ2-2|TRBV12-5
CASASGFGELFF
TGTGCTAGTGCGTCAGGGTTCGGGGAGCTGTTTTTT
>TRBD2|many|TRBJ2-1|TRBV6-4
CASSDSVSGGYNEQFF
TGTGCCAGCAGTGACTCGGTCAGCGGGGGATACAATGAGCAGTTCTTC
>TRBD1|NA|TRBJ2-7|TRBV11-3
CASSSYRGDEQYF
TGTGCCAGCAGCTCCTACAGGGGAGACGAGCAGTACTTC
>NA|NA|TRBJ2-5|TRBV2
CASRQRTSGAQYF
TGTGCCAGCAGGCAGCGGACGTCGGGGGCCCAGTACTTC
>TRBD2|many|TRBJ2-7|TRBV7-9
CASSLGGEGPSSYEQYF
TGTGCCAGCAGCTTAGGTGGGGAGGGACCAAGCTCCTACGAGCAGTACTTC
>TRBD1|NA|TRBJ1-6|TRBV15
CATSIGQGPGNSPLHF
TGTGCCACCAGCATCGGACAGGGTCCTGGAAATTCACCCCTCCACTTT
>NA|once|TRBJ1-2|TRBV20-1
CSARGTYGYTF
TGCAGTGCACGAGGAACATATGGCTACACCTTC
>TRBD1|few|TRBJ1-6|TRBV9
CASSVGGTGNSPLHF
TGTGCCAGCAGCGTTGGGGGGACAGGGAATTCACCCCTCCACTTT
>TRBD2|many|TRBJ2-3|TRBV6-1
CASSEGSGGSTDTQYF
TGTGCCAGCAGTGAAGGGTCGGGGGGTAGCACAGATACGCAGTATTTT
>TRBD2|NA|TRBJ2-7|TRBV6-1
CASSYSGGPKEQYF
TGTGCCAGCAGTTATTCGGGAGGGCCAAAAGAGCAGTACTTC
>NA|NA|TRBJ1-1|TRBV20-1
CSARDFRFNMNTEAFF
TGCAGTGCTAGAGATTTTAGGTTTAACATGAACACTGAAGCTTTCTTT
>TRBD1|NA|TRBJ1-4|TRBV20-1
CSASPGQGIEKLFF
TGCAGTGCTAGTCCGGGACAGGGCATTGAAAAACTGTTTTTT
>TRBD1|NA|TRBJ2-7|TRBV7-9
CASSVPGQGGIGDYEQYF
TGTGCCAGCAGCGTACCGGGACAGGGGGGAATCGGCGATTACGAGCAGTACTTC
>NA|NA|TRBJ2-6|TRBV7-9
CASSFPDGQPGANVLTF
TGTGCCAGCAGCTTCCCGGACGGACAACCTGGGGCCAACGTCCTGACTTTC
>TRBD2|NA|TRBJ2-3|TRBV2
CASSPAGGTDTQYF
TGTGCCAGCAGTCCAGCGGGGGGGACAGATACGCAGTATTTC
>NA|once|TRBJ2-7|TRBV6-2/TRBV6-3
CASSARRAGDDEQYF
TGTGCCAGCAGCGCGCGCCGGGCAGGGGACGACGAGCAGTACTTC
>TRBD2|NA|TRBJ2-3|TRBV19
CASSGRYTDTQYF
TGTGCCAGTAGCGGGAGGTACACAGATACGCAGTATTTT
>TRBD1|NA|TRBJ2-1|TRBV24-1
CATRGSGGGYNEQFF
TGTGCCACCAGGGGCTCAGGGGGCGGCTACAATGAGCAGTTCTTC
>NA|NA|TRBJ2-3|TRBV7-3
CASRQDGTDTQYF
TGTGCCAGCCGGCAGGATGGGACAGATACGCAGTATTTT
>NA|once|TRBJ1-2|TRBV20-1
CSARYLRGGYTF
TGCAGTGCTAGGTACTTGAGGGGGGGCTACACCTTC
>TRBD1|NA|TRBJ2-4|TRBV19
CASSIRGQLAKNIQYF
TGTGCCAGTAGTATAAGGGGACAGCTAGCCAAAAACATTCAGTACTTC
>NA|NA|TRBJ2-1|TRBV5-1
CASSRTLSSYNEQFF
TGCGCCAGCAGCAGGACCCTGAGCTCCTACAATGAGCAGTTCTTC
>NA|NA|TRBJ2-7|TRBV7-3
CASSPPGPTYEQYF
TGTGCCAGCAGCCCCCCGGGCCCTACCTACGAGCAGTACTTC
>NA|NA|TRBJ2-2|TRBV24-1
CATRNREGGELFF
TGTGCCACCAGAAACAGGGAAGGCGGGGAGCTGTTTTTT
>TRBD1|NA|TRBJ1-5|TRBV10-3
CAISDRGLGSNQPQHF
TGTGCCATCAGTGACAGGGGGCTTGGTAGCAATCAGCCCCAGCATTTT
>NA|few|TRBJ2-2|TRBV9
CASSVTSGELFF
TGTGCCAGCAGCGTTACTAGCGGGGAGCTGTTTTTT
>TRBD1|NA|TRBJ2-1|TRBV29-1
CSVEGQGDEQFF
TGCAGCGTTGAGGGACAGGGGGATGAGCAGTTCTTC
>TRBD1|NA|TRBJ2-7|TRBV20-1
CSARDGTGAYEQYF
TGCAGTGCTAGAGATGGGACAGGAGCCTACGAGCAGTACTTC
>NA|NA|TRBJ1-2|TRBV10-1
CASSQLKRPNYGYTF
TGCGCCAGCAGTCAGCTCAAGAGGCCTAACTATGGCTACACCTTC
>NA|few|TRBJ2-1|TRBV7-3
CASSLAGVNEQFF
TGTGCCAGCAGCTTGGCCGGGGTCAATGAGCAGTTCTTC
>NA|NA|TRBJ2-7|TRBV12-3/TRBV12-4
CASRWGGLEQYF
TGTGCCAGCAGGTGGGGGGGGCTCGAGCAGTACTTC
>TRBD2|NA|TRBJ2-2|TRBV24-1
CATRAGGAGELFF
TGTGCCACCAGGGCCGGGGGGGCCGGGGAGCTGTTTTTT
>NA|NA|TRBJ1-2|TRBV20-1
CSAREAGARNYGYTF
TGCAGTGCTAGAGAGGCAGGGGCGAGAAACTATGGCTACACCTTC